The 29 T cell receptor beta chains in this list originate from one sample, sequenced in a study of human T cells and chemical hapten exposure. TCRdb re-called the RACE reads through MiXCR, storing one row per CDR3 protein. The data contain about 120,000 distinct CDR3 sequences, around 13% of them singletons. Time point defined: patch test 1, 2 weeks after DPC sensitization. The treatment: therapeutic diphenylcyclopropenone sensitization with weekly scalp DPC. This material consisted of whole blood, taken in connection with sensitization to the hapten diphenylcyclopropenone (DPC). The source of these receptors is a man in his late teens or twenties with alopecia areata. Some clones in this sample may be carry-over from other donors' samples.

In this sample, this clonotype turned up a few times. The V call is TRBV20-1, the J call TRBJ2-5, with TRBD2 matching 11 bases. V lost 4 bases, J lost 1 base, and 5 bases stayed unmatched. The CDR3 totals 15 residues. The germline CDR1 and CDR2 sequences are DFQATT and SNEGSKA (reference sequence). The chain's CDR3 is CSAKLAGAPQETQYF. The CDR3 bases are TGCAGTGCTAAACTAGCGGGGGCCCCCCAAGAGACCCAGTACTTC.

The rearrangement links TRBV14 to TRBJ1-1; D not resolved. V gave up 3 bases and J gave up 4 bases, with 12 bases separating them. Germline V lookup: CDR1 SGHDN, CDR2 FVKESK. The CDR3 loop spans 14 amino acids. The CDR3 region has the DNA TGTGCCAGCAGCCAGGCCCCTGGAGGCACTGAAGCTTTCTTT. Amino acid sequence: CASSQAPGGTEAFF.

This clonotype was seen only a few times. The V and J genes are TRBV9 and TRBJ2-2; 8 nucleotides match TRBD2. The CDR3 covers 16 residues. Trimming cost V 0 bases and J 0 bases; bases outside gene matches: 1. The germline gives CDR1 SGDLS, CDR2 YYNGEE. In nucleotides, the CDR3 is TGTGCCAGCAGCGTAGTTAGCGGGGCGAACACCGGGGAGCTGTTTTTT. This sequence encodes CASSVVSGANTGELFF.

This clonotype has ten or more counts. The chain has TRBV12-3 or TRBV12-4 and TRBJ1-1; D remains unclear. The CDR3 has 13 amino acids. Trimming took 3 bases from V and 0 from J, leaving 5 bases between them. The CDR3 here is CASSLSVNTEAFF. The CDR3 nucleotides are TGTGCCAGCAGTTTGTCCGTGAACACTGAAGCTTTCTTT.

This sequence joins TRBV20-1 and TRBJ2-5; 7 positions agree with TRBD2. With 2 bases clipped from V and 1 base from J, the junction kept 4 bases outside the gene matches. The CDR3 runs to 14 residues. Germline CDR1 reads DFQATT; CDR2 reads SNEGSKA (reference sequence). CDR3 DNA sequence: TGCAGTGCTAGACCTGGCGGGGGCCAAGAGACCCAGTACTTC. Amino acids: CSARPGGGQETQYF.

The chain recombines TRBV11-1 with TRBJ2-1, with 12 bases identical to TRBD2. This CDR3 region has 16 residues. Trimming at V came to 8 bases and at J to 0 bases, leaving 5 bases not matched to a gene. The germline gives CDR1 SGHAT, CDR2 FQDESV (reference sequence). CDR3 in amino acids: CASRRTSGVSYNEQFF. Here the CDR3 DNA reads TGTGCCAGCCGAAGGACTAGCGGGGTCTCCTACAATGAGCAGTTCTTC.

J is TRBJ2-3 and V is TRBV20-1; the D gene is possibly TRBD2 (6 bases). CDR3 length: 14 amino acids. The germline gives CDR1 DFQATT, CDR2 SNEGSKA (reference sequence). The V gene lost 6 bases and the J gene lost 4 bases, with 17 bases spanning the gap. CDR3 sequence reads: CSAKRGPGADTQYF. As DNA, the CDR3 is TGCAGTGCGAAACGGGGCCCGGGGGCAGATACGCAGTATTTT.

This clonotype was detected a few times. The chain carries TRBV3-1 and TRBJ2-3; D not certain. The CDR3 loop spans 15 amino acids. Between the trimmed V and J ends, which lost 4 bases and 0 bases, there was a span of 11 bases. Germline V lookup: CDR1 LGHDT, CDR2 YNNKEL (reference sequence). The CDR3 loop reads CASSRNFKSTDTQYF. The CDR3 DNA reads as TGTGCCAGCAGCCGAAACTTCAAAAGCACAGATACGCAGTATTTT.

This clonotype came up many times. The chain combines TRBV7-3 with TRBJ2-7; 7 bases map to TRBD1. The germline CDR1 and CDR2 sequences are SGHTA and FQGTGA. CDR3 length: 17 amino acids. Unmatched junction bases numbered 15, after V lost 5 bases and J lost 2 bases. The CDR3 DNA is TGTGCCAGCAGCCTAAAGATACCGGGACAGAGACCCTACGAGCAGTACGTC. Translation: CASSLKIPGQRPYEQYV.

This clonotype has a single count. This chain joins TRBV9 and TRBJ1-6; no firm D call. Germline V gene data show CDR1 as SGDLS and CDR2 as YYNGEE. This CDR3 is built from 15 residues. Trimming stripped 0 bases from V and 7 bases from J, with 11 bases between. CDR3 residues: CASSVERYSNSPLHF. As DNA, the CDR3 is TGTGCCAGCAGCGTAGAAAGGTATTCGAATTCACCCCTCCACTTT.

The rearrangement links TRBV5-4 to TRBJ2-3; a possible D gene is TRBD2 (6 bases). V was pared by 2 bases and J by 1 base, with 11 bases between. From germline, CDR1 is SGHNT and CDR2 YYREEE (reference sequence). CDR3 length: 15 residues. The CDR3 region has the DNA TGTGCCAGCAGCTTCGGGGGTACGGGCACAGATACGCAGTATTTT. Encoded protein: CASSFGGTGTDTQYF.

This clonotype came up a few times. The chain uses TRBV7-2 and TRBJ1-2, with D tentatively TRBD1 (5 bases). CDR1 is SGHTA and CDR2 is FQGNSA in the germline V gene. V lost 5 bases, J lost 3 bases, and 13 bases lay in between. CDR3 size: 14 residues. CDR3 sequence reads: CASSRRDWYYGYTF. DNA of the CDR3: TGTGCCAGCAGCCGAAGGGACTGGTACTATGGCTACACCTTC.

This clonotype was seen repeatedly, ten times or more. The V call is TRBV19, the J call TRBJ2-5; D call uncertain. The CDR3 covers 14 residues. The ends were cut back, 7 bases at V and 4 bases at J, with 16 bases in the middle. Germline CDR1 reads LNHDA; CDR2 reads SQIVND (reference sequence). CDR3 sequence: CASNYGPTPETQYF. The CDR3 nucleotides read TGTGCCAGTAATTACGGCCCGACGCCAGAGACCCAGTACTTC.

This clonotype was counted many times. The CDR3 DNA reads as TGTGCCATGGCGGGAATAGGGGGAGAGAACGAGCAGTACTTC. Translation: CAMAGIGGENEQYF. This chain joins TRBV10-3 and TRBJ2-7; either TRBD1 or TRBD2 may supply D (6 bases each). Germline CDR1 ENHRY, CDR2 SYGVKD. The CDR3 runs 14 residues. Trimming cost V 9 bases and J 5 bases, with 20 bases left between them.

This chain uses TRBV18 with TRBJ2-1, with D uncertain. The germline gives CDR1 KGHSH, CDR2 LQKENI. Between the trimmed V and J ends, which lost 3 bases and 4 bases, there was a span of 10 bases. The CDR3 sequence is 14 residues long. DNA of the CDR3: TGTGCCAGCTCACCGAGTCCTCGGTACAATGAGCAGTTCTTC. As protein: CASSPSPRYNEQFF.

The gene calls are TRBV5-1 and TRBJ2-5; 10 nucleotides match TRBD1. Per germline, CDR1 SGHRS and CDR2 YFSETQ. The CDR3 contains 13 residues. Trimming at V came to 3 bases and at J to 5 bases, leaving 1 base not matched to a gene. DNA of the CDR3: TGCGCCAGCAGCTGGACAGGGGGGGAGACCCAGTACTTC. It yields the protein CASSWTGGETQYF.

The sample holds many counts of this clonotype. This rearrangement joins TRBV29-1 to TRBJ2-3; TRBD1 aligns across 7 bases. Germline CDR1 SQVTM, CDR2 ANQGSEA. The CDR3 is 14 residues long. Losses at the gene ends were 6 bases for V and 5 bases for J; bases not matched to a gene: 11. CDR3 region: CSVALTGKGDTQYF. CDR3 bases: TGCAGCGTAGCGTTGACAGGGAAAGGAGATACGCAGTATTTT.

Many counts were recorded for this clonotype. The chain recombines TRBV28 with TRBJ1-2; the D is unclear. Germline V lookup: CDR1 MDHEN, CDR2 SYDVKM. The CDR3 has 11 residues. V was clipped by 7 bases and J by 4 bases, with 7 bases between them. CDR3 in DNA: TGTGCCAGCACACGTTCCTATGGCTACACCTTC. This gives the protein CASTRSYGYTF.

This clonotype appeared a few times. The V gene is TRBV11-1, the J gene TRBJ1-4, with D hard to call. V was clipped by 5 bases and J by 10 bases, with 14 bases between them. The CDR3 covers 13 residues. Germline values: CDR1 SGHAT, CDR2 FQDESV (reference sequence). The CDR3 sequence is CASSLEVTGKLFF. The CDR3 DNA sequence: TGTGCCAGCAGCCTGGAGGTGACCGGAAAACTGTTTTTT.

The genes are TRBV5-6 and TRBJ1-3, with D perhaps TRBD1 (6 bases). Germline CDR1 SGHDT, CDR2 YYEEEE. The germline V and J ends were trimmed by 6 bases and 4 bases, with 11 bases remaining between them. This CDR3 is built from 13 residues. The CDR3 bases are TGTGCCAGCACCAAGGACAGAGGAAACACCATATATTTT. This translates into CASTKDRGNTIYF. The full variable domain, rest sourced from reference TRBV5-6 and TRBJ1-3, is DAGVTQSPTHLIKTRGQQVTLRCSPKSGHDTVSWYQQALGQGPQFIFQYYEEEERQRGNFPDRFSGHQFPNYSSELNVNALLLGDSALYLCASTKDRGNTIYFGEGSWLTVV.

The gene calls are TRBV10-1 and TRBJ1-4; perhaps TRBD1 as D (6 bases). CDR1 is WNHNN, CDR2 SYGVQD, per germline (reference sequence). V lost 6 bases and J lost 3, with 11 bases in between. This CDR3 spans 14 amino acids. CDR3 nucleotides: TGCGCCAGCAGCGCGGACAGCGCTAATGAAAAACTGTTTTTT. This encodes CASSADSANEKLFF.

This clonotype was counted only a few times. The chain joins TRBV6-6 to TRBJ2-7; unclear D gene. Germline values: CDR1 MNHNY, CDR2 SVGAGI (reference sequence). The CDR3 spans 15 residues. V shed 0 bases and J shed 3 bases, with 12 bases lying between them. CDR3 protein: CASSYSNNQNYEQYV. The DNA of the CDR3 is TGTGCCAGCAGTTACTCGAACAACCAGAACTACGAGCAGTACGTC.

This clonotype was found many times. J is TRBJ1-1 and V is TRBV12-3 or TRBV12-4, with 7 bases fitting TRBD1. The CDR3 sequence is 15 residues long. Unmatched junction bases numbered 9, after V lost 6 bases and J lost 2 bases. CDR3 DNA sequence: TGTGCCAGCAGGGGCTACGGGACAGCTAACACTGAAGCTTTCTTT. Its protein product is CASRGYGTANTEAFF.

This clonotype was detected a few times. V is TRBV11-2 and J is TRBJ2-1, with 8 bases aligning to TRBD2. CDR3 size: 14 residues. The germline gives CDR1 SGHAT, CDR2 FQNNGV. Unmatched junction bases numbered 13, after V lost 8 bases and J lost 10 bases. CDR3 nucleotide sequence: TGTGCCAGCGGTCCCGGACTAGCTTGGGGAGAGCAGTTCTTC. This gives the protein CASGPGLAWGEQFF.

This clonotype was seen a handful of times. The chain combines TRBV4-3 with TRBJ1-5, with D perhaps matching TRBD1 (6 bases). This CDR3 has 15 amino acids. Germline V lookup: CDR1 LGHNA, CDR2 YSLEER. Between the trimmed V and J ends, which lost 0 bases and 7 bases, there was a span of 13 bases. CDR3 DNA: TGCGCCAGCAGCCAAGATCGGGGGGCGAAGCAGCCCCAGCATTTT. This codes for CASSQDRGAKQPQHF.

Many counts were recorded for this clonotype. The chain has TRBV9 and TRBJ1-1, with unresolved D. Germline V CDR1 and CDR2: SGDLS, YYNGEE. Trimming took off 4 bases at V and 6 bases at J, with 13 bases between the two ends. CDR3 length: 13 amino acids. The CDR3 is CASSPGQTAEAFF. Here the CDR3 DNA reads TGTGCCAGCAGCCCCGGGCAAACTGCTGAAGCTTTCTTT.

In its sample, this clonotype was seen a few times. The V call is TRBV7-3, the J call TRBJ2-2; 8 bases agree with TRBD1. Germline V gene sequence: CDR1 SGHTA, CDR2 FQGTGA. V was pared by 5 bases and J by 0 bases, with 8 bases of the junction left unmatched. This CDR3 contains 17 residues. For the CDR3, the DNA is TGTGCCAGCAGCCGGACAGGGACCCCGACGAACACCGGGGAGCTGTTTTTT. Its protein is CASSRTGTPTNTGELFF. Full variable domain (outside the CDR3, taken from reference TRBV7-3 and TRBJ2-2): GAGVSQTPSNKVTEKGKYVELRCDPISGHTALYWYRQSLGQGPEFLIYFQGTGAADDSGLPNDRFFAVRPEGSVSTLKIQRTERGDSAVYLCASSRTGTPTNTGELFFGEGSRLTVL.

This clonotype was found a few times. The chain recombines TRBV21-1 with TRBJ2-7; the table names TRBD2, a call not compared with the DNA. TRBV21-1 counts as a pseudogene. CDR3 length equals 17 residues. The CDR3 loop is CASSGPILAGGSYEQYF. For the CDR3, the DNA is TGTGCCAGCAGCGGTCCCATCCTGGCGGGAGGCTCCTACGAGCAGTACTTC.

V gene TRBV25-1 combines with J gene TRBJ2-7; D is possibly TRBD1 (6 bases). The ends were cut back, 6 bases at V and 2 bases at J, with 14 bases in the middle. Germline CDR1 MGHDK, CDR2 SYGVNS. There are 14 residues in the CDR3. The CDR3 sequence is CASRRPGGPYEQYF. DNA for the CDR3: TGTGCCAGCAGGCGCCCTGGGGGCCCCTACGAGCAGTACTTC.